This TCR beta chain was retrieved from a study of PD-1 blockade in classical Hodgkin lymphoma. Measured with immunoSEQ multiplex PCR; TCRdb has only the in-frame clones, and not every one. The sample lists some 70,000 clones; 93% were seen once. Germline CDR1 and CDR2: MGHRA and YSYEKL. With 0 bases clipped from V and 7 bases from J, the junction kept 15 bases outside the gene matches. The CDR3 is 18 amino acids. Comment on this clone: Its target is not known.

Study-level findings and limits: Newly diagnosed patients were reported to exhibit reduced baseline TCR diversity relative to healthy donors. Nothing has yet pinned down what causes the repertoire differences, possibly disease activity or prior therapy.

Time point defined: newly diagnosed, previously untreated cHL patient sample. Newly diagnosed classical Hodgkin lymphoma PBMCs, still untreated, provided the comparison samples. The TCR was taken from a human donor with classical Hodgkin lymphoma. This chain joins TRBV4-1 and TRBJ2-5, with 9 nucleotides matching TRBD2. The sequenced sample consisted of peripheral blood mononuclear cells (PBMCs). The CDR3 DNA is TGCGCCAGCAGCCAAGATAGGCTAGCGGGGCCGAAGGGGTGGACCCAGTACTTC. Translated, it gives CASSQDRLAGPKGWTQYF.